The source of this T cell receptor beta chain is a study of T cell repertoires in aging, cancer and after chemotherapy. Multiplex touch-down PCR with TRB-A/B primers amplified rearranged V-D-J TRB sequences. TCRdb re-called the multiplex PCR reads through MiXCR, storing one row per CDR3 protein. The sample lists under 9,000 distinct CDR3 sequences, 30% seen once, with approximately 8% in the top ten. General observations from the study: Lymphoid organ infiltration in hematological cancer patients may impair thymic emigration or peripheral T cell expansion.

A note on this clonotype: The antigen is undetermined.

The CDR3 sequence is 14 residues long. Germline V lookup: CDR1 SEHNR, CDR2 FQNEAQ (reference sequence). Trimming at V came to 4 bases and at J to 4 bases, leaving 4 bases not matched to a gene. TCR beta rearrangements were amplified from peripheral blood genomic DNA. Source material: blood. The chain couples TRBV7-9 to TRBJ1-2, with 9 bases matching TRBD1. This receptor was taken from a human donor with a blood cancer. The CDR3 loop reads CASSSGTGTYGYTF. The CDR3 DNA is TGTGCCAGCAGCTCCGGGACAGGGACCTATGGCTACACCTTC.